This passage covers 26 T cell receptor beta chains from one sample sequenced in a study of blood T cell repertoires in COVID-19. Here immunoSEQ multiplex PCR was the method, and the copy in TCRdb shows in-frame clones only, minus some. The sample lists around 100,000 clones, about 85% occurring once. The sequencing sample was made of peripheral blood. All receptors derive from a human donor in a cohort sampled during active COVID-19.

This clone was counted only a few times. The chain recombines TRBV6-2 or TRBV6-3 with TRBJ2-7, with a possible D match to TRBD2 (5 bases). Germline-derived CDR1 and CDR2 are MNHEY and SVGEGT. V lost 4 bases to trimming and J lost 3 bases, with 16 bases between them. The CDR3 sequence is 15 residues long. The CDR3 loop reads CASSLERAGGYEQYF. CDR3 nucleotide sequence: TGTGCCAGCAGTTTGGAGAGGGCAGGAGGCTACGAGCAGTACTTC.

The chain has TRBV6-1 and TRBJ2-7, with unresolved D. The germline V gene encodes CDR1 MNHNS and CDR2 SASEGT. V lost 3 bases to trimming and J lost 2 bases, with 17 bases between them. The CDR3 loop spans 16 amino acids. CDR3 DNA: TGTGCCAGCAGTGAGAAAGACAAACGCTTTACCTACGAGCAGTACTTC. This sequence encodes CASSEKDKRFTYEQYF.

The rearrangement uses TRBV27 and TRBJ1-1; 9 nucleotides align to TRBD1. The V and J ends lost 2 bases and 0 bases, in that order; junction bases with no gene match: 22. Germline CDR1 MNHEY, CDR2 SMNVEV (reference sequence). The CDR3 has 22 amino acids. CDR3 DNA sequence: TGTGCCAGCAGTTTAAACCCGGTTAGGTGGACAGGGGCCAACCTAATGAACACTGAAGCTTTCTTT. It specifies CASSLNPVRWTGANLMNTEAFF.

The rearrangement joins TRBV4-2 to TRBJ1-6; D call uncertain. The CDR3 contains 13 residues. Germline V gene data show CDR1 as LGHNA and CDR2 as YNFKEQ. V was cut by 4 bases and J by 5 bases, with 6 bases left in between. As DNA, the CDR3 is TGTGCCAGCAGCCCAAACAATAATTCACCCCTCCACTTT. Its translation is CASSPNNNSPLHF.

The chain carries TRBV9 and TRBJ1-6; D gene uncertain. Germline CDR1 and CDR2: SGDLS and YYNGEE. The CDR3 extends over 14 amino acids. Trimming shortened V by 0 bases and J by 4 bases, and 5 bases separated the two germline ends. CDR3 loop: CASSVEQYNSPLHF. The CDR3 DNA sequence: TGTGCCAGCAGCGTAGAACAGTATAATTCACCCCTCCACTTT.

CDR3 protein: CASSVRTGEAYEQYF. The CDR3 DNA is TGCGCCAGCAGCGTACGGACAGGGGAGGCCTACGAGCAGTACTTC. The chain couples TRBV4-1 to TRBJ2-7, with 9 bases aligning to TRBD1. Trimming at V came to 5 bases and at J to 2 bases, leaving 7 bases not matched to a gene. Looked up from germline, CDR1 is MGHRA and CDR2 is YSYEKL. The CDR3 length is 15 residues.

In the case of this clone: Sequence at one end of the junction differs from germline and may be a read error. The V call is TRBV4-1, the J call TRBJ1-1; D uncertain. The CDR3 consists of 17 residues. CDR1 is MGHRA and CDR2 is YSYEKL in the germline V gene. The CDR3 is CASSQGIPGLLNTEAFF. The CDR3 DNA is TGCGCCAGCAGCCAAGGCATTCCGGGATTATTGAATACTGAAGCTTTCTTT.

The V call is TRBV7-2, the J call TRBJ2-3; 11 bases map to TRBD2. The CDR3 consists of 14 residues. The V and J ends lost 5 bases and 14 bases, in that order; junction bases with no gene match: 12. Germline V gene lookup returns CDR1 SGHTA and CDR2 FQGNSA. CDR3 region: CASSLQLAGAGLYF. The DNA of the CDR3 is TGTGCCAGCAGCCTGCAACTAGCGGGAGCAGGGTTGTATTTT.

CDR3 sequence reads: CASSSTSGSPYNEQFF. DNA of the CDR3: TGTGCCAGCAGCTCTACTAGCGGGAGTCCCTACAATGAGCAGTTCTTC. The chain is built from TRBV11-1 and TRBJ2-1; 11 bases line up with TRBD2. The CDR3 covers 16 residues. Germline trimming cut 4 bases from V and 2 bases from J; bases unmatched to any gene: 4. Germline V CDR1 and CDR2: SGHAT, FQDESV (reference sequence). The full variable domain, in which reference TRBV11-1 and TRBJ2-1 provide the parts outside the CDR3, is EAEVAQSPRYKITEKSQAVAFWCDPISGHATLYWYRQILGQGPELLVQFQDESVVDDSQLPKDRFSAERLKGVDSTLKIQPAELGDSAMYLCASSSTSGSPYNEQFFGPGTRLTVL.

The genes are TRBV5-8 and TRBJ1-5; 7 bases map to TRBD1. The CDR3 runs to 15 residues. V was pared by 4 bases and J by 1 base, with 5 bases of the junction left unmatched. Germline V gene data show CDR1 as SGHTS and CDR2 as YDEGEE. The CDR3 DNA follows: TGTGCCAGCAGCAAGGGACAGATAAGCAATCAGCCCCAGCATTTT. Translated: CASSKGQISNQPQHF.

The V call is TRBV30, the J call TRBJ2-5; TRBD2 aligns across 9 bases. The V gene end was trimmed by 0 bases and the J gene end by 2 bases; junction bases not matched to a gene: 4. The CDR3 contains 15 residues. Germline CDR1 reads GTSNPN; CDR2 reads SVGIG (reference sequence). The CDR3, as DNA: TGTGCCTGGAGTGTGCAGCGGGGGGCTCAAGAGACCCAGTACTTC. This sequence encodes CAWSVQRGAQETQYF.

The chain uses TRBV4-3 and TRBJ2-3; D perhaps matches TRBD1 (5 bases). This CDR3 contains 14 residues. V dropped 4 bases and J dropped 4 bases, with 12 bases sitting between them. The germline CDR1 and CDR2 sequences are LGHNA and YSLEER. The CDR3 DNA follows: TGCGCCAGCAGCCTGCTAGGGGCGGCAGATACGCAGTATTTT. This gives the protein CASSLLGAADTQYF.

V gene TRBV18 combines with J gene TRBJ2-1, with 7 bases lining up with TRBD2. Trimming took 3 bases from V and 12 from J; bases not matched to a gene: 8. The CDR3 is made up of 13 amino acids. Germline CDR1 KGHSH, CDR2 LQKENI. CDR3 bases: TGTGCCAGCTCACCCCAATCTGCGGGAGCGCAGTTCTTC. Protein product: CASSPQSAGAQFF.

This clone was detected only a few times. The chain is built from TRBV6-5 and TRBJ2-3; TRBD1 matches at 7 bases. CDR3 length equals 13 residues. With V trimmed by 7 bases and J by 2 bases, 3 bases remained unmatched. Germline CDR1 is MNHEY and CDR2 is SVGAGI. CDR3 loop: CASTDRLTDTQYF. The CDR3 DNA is TGTGCCAGCACGGACAGGCTCACAGATACGCAGTATTTT.

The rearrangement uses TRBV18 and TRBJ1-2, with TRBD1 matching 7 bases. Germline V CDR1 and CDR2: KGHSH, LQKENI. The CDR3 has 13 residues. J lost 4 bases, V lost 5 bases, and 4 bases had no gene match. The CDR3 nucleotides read TGTGCCAGCTCAGAGGACAGGACCTATGGCTACACCTTC. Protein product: CASSEDRTYGYTF.

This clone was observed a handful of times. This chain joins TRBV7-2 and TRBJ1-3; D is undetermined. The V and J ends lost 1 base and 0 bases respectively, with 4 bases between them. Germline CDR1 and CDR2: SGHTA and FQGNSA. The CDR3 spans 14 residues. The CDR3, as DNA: TGTGCCAGCAGCTTAGGTATCTCTGGAAACACCATATATTTT. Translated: CASSLGISGNTIYF.

CDR3 sequence: CASSRPGTGGEQFF. In nucleotides, the CDR3 is TGTGCCAGCAGCCGACCCGGGACAGGGGGTGAGCAGTTCTTC. The chain combines TRBV7-3 with TRBJ2-1; 11 bases map to TRBD1. Trimming took 5 bases from V and 9 from J; bases not matched to a gene: 6. Per the germline V gene, CDR1 is SGHTA and CDR2 is FQGTGA. The CDR3 totals 14 residues.

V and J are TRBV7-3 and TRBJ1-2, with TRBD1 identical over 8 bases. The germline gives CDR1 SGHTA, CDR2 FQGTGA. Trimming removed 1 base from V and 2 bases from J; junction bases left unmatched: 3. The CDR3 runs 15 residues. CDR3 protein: CASSLMAGGNYGYTF. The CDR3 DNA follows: TGTGCCAGCAGCTTAATGGCAGGGGGCAACTATGGCTACACCTTC.

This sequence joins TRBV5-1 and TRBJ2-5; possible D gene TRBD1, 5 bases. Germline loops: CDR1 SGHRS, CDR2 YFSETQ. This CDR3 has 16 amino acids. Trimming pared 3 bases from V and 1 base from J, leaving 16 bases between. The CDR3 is CASSSTVRTPQETQYF. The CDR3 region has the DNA TGCGCCAGCAGCTCGACAGTCAGGACCCCCCAAGAGACCCAGTACTTC.

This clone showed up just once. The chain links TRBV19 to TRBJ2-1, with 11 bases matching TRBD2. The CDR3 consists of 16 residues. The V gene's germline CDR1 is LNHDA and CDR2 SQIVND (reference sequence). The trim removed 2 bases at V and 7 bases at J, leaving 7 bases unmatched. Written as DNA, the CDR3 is TGTGCCAGTAGTATAATAGGCACTAGCGGGAGTAATGAGCAGTTCTTC. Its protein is CASSIIGTSGSNEQFF.

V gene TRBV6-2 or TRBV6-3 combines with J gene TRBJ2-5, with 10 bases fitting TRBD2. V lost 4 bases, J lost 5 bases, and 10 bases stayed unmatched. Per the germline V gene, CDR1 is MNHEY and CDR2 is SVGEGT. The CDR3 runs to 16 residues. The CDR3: CASSSSGGLRGETQYF. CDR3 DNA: TGTGCCAGCAGTTCTAGCGGGGGCCTACGAGGGGAGACCCAGTACTTC.

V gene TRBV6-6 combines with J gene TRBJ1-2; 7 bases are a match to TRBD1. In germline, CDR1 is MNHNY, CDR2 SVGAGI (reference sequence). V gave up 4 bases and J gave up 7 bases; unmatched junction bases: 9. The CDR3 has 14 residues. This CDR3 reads CASSSTGEGFGYTF. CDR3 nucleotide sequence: TGTGCCAGCAGTTCCACAGGGGAAGGGTTTGGCTACACCTTC.

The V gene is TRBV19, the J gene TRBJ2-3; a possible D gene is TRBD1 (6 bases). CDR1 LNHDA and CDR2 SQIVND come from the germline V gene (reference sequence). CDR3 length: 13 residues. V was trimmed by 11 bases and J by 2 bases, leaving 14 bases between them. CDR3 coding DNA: TGTGCCGCCCGGGACACCCTCACAGATACGCAGTATTTT. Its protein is CAARDTLTDTQYF. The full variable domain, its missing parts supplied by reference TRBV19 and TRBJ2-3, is DGGITQSPKYLFRKEGQNVTLSCEQNLNHDAMYWYRQDPGQGLRLIYYSQIVNDFQKGDIAEGYSVSREKKESFPLTVTSAQKNPTAFYLCAARDTLTDTQYFGPGTRLTVL.

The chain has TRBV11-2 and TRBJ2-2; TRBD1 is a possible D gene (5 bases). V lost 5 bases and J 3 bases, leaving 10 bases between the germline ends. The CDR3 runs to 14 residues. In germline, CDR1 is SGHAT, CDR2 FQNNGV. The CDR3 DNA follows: TGTGCCAGCAGCCCCTCGACAGACACCGGGGAGCTGTTTTTT. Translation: CASSPSTDTGELFF.

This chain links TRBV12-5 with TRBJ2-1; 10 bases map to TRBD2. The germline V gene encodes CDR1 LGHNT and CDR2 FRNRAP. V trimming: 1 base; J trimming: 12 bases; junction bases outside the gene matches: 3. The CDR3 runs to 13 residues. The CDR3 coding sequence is TGTGCTAGTGGTTTGGATTTAGCGGGAGGGCAGTTCTTC. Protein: CASGLDLAGGQFF.

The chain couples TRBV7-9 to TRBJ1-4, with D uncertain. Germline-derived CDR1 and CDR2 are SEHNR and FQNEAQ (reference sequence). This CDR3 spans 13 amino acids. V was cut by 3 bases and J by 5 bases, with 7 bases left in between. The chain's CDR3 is CASSLSLNEKLFF. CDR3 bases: TGTGCCAGCAGCTTGTCCCTGAATGAAAAACTGTTTTTT.